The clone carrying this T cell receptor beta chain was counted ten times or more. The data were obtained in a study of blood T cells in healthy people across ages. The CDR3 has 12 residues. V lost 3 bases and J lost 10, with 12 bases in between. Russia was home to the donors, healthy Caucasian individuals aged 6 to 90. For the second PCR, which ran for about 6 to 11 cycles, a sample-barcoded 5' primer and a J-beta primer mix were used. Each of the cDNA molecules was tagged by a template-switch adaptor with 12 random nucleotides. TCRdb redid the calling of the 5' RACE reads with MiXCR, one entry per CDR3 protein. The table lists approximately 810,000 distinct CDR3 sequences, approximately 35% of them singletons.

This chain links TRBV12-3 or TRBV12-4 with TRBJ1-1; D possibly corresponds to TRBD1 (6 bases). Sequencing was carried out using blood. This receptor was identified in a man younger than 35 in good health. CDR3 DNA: TGTGCCAGCAGTTTGGCCCGAGGGGGAGCTTTCTTT. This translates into CASSLARGGAFF.